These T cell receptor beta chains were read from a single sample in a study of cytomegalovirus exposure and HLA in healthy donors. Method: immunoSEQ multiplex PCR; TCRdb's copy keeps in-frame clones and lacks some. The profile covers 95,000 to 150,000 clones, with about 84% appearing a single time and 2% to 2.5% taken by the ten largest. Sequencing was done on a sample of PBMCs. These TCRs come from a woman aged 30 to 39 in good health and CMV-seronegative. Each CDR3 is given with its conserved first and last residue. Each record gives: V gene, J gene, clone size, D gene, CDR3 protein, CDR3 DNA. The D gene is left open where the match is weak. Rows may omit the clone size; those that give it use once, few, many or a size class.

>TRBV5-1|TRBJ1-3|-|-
CASSLALATGNTIYF
TGCGCCAGCAGCTTGGCGCTAGCCACTGGAAACACCATATATTTT
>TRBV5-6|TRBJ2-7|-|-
CASSFRVEDEQYF
TGTGCCAGCAGCTTCCGGGTGGAGGACGAGCAGTACTTC
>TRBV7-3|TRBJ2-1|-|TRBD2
CASSSSGGANNEQFF
TGTGCCAGCAGCTCTAGCGGGGGGGCCAACAATGAGCAGTTCTTC
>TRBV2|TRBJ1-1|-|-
CASSDQYTEAFF
TGTGCCAGCAGTGATCAGTACACTGAAGCTTTCTTT
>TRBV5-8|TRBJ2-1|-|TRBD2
CASSPWLAGGSSYNEQFF
TGTGCCAGCAGCCCCTGGCTAGCGGGGGGCAGCTCCTACAATGAGCAGTTCTTC
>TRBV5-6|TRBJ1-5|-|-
CASSRLGHQPQHF
TGTGCCAGCAGCCGACTAGGTCATCAGCCCCAGCATTTT
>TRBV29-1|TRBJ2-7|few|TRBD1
CSVEDWGTGPYEQYF
TGCAGCGTTGAAGATTGGGGGACAGGACCCTACGAGCAGTACTTC
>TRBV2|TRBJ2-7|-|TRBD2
CASRQGLAGQNEQYF
TGTGCCAGCAGACAGGGACTAGCGGGACAAAACGAGCAGTACTTC
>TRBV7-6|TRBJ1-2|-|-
CASSSTGHGYGYTF
TGTGCCAGCAGCTCCACCGGTCATGGCTATGGCTACACCTTC
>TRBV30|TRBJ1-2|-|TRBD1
CAWRVKGANGYTF
TGTGCCTGGAGGGTAAAGGGGGCCAATGGCTACACCTTC
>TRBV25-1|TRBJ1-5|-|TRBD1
CASSEGTGLGQPQHF
TGTGCCAGCAGTGAAGGGACAGGGTTGGGCCAGCCCCAGCATTTT